The rows below give T cell receptor beta chains drawn from one sample of a study of post-analysis software for immune sequencing data. TCRdb passed the PCR reads through MiXCR, listing each CDR3 protein once. Found here are 350,000 to 500,000 distinct CDR3 sequences, roughly 38% of them singletons; the top ten hold approximately 7.1%. Input material: blood. The receptors originated from a girl aged 2-9 years with multiple sclerosis. CDR3s include the opening cysteine and the closing phenylalanine or tryptophan. Each record gives: clone size, J gene, V gene, D gene, CDR3 DNA, CDR3 protein. A D gene is named only where the DNA matches it firmly. The size entry is marked missing in some rows and otherwise reads once, few, many or a size class.

clone size: once; J gene: TRBJ2-3; V gene: TRBV28; D gene: TRBD2; CDR3 DNA: TGTGCCAGCAGTTTCCTAACTCCAAGGGTGACTAGCGGGGGGGTTCTCGCAGATACGCAGTATTTT; CDR3 protein: CASSFLTPRVTSGGVLADTQYF
clone size: few; J gene: TRBJ2-1; V gene: TRBV29-1; D gene: .; CDR3 DNA: TGCAGCGTTGATAGTCCGACCCCCTACAATGAGCAGTTCTTC; CDR3 protein: CSVDSPTPYNEQFF
clone size: few; J gene: TRBJ2-3; V gene: TRBV28; D gene: .; CDR3 DNA: TGTGCCAGCAGTCCCCGGACTTCCCCCACAGATACGCAGTATTTT; CDR3 protein: CASSPRTSPTDTQYF
clone size: .; J gene: TRBJ2-7; V gene: TRBV15; D gene: .; CDR3 DNA: TGTGCCACCAGCAGGAGGGACAACGAGCAGTACTTC; CDR3 protein: CATSRRDNEQYF
clone size: .; J gene: TRBJ2-3; V gene: TRBV21-1; D gene: .; CDR3 DNA: TGTGCCAGCAGCCCCAAGATCGACAGGGACCAAGGACTAGCGGGAGGACCTAGGGCAGATACGCAGTATTTT; CDR3 protein: CASSPKIDRDQGLAGGPRADTQYF
clone size: .; J gene: TRBJ1-2; V gene: TRBV5-1; D gene: .; CDR3 DNA: TGCGCCAGCCGTGCCGTTTTCGCAACTAACTATGGCTACACCTTC; CDR3 protein: CASRAVFATNYGYTF
clone size: few; J gene: TRBJ1-2; V gene: TRBV28; D gene: .; CDR3 DNA: TGTGCCAGCAGTACGCTAGGGACCGTCTATGGCTACACCTTC; CDR3 protein: CASSTLGTVYGYTF
clone size: few; J gene: TRBJ2-4; V gene: TRBV5-1; D gene: .; CDR3 DNA: TGCGCCAGCAGCTTGGACCCTGGGGTCCAAAACATTCAGTACTTC; CDR3 protein: CASSLDPGVQNIQYF
clone size: .; J gene: TRBJ2-2; V gene: TRBV5-6; D gene: .; CDR3 DNA: TGTGCCAGCAGCTTGACGAACCCCAGTCGAGATATTGCCGTGGCCGGGGAGCTGTTTTTT; CDR3 protein: CASSLTNPSRDIAVAGELFF
clone size: few; J gene: TRBJ2-7; V gene: TRBV29-1; D gene: .; CDR3 DNA: TGCAGCGTTGTTACAGGGCTCTACGAGCAGTACTTC; CDR3 protein: CSVVTGLYEQYF
clone size: .; J gene: TRBJ2-3; V gene: TRBV10-3; D gene: .; CDR3 DNA: TGTGCCATCAGTGAGTCGAGGGTAGGGCCCCCAGATACGCAGTATTTT; CDR3 protein: CAISESRVGPPDTQYF
clone size: .; J gene: TRBJ1-2; V gene: TRBV18; D gene: .; CDR3 DNA: TGTGCCAGCTCACCACCGCACACCCTCAAGGATGGCTACACCTTC; CDR3 protein: CASSPPHTLKDGYTF
clone size: many; J gene: TRBJ1-6; V gene: TRBV12-3/TRBV12-4; D gene: .; CDR3 DNA: TGTGCCAGCAGCAGGACGGGGATACCCCTCCACTTT; CDR3 protein: CASSRTGIPLHF
clone size: .; J gene: TRBJ2-1; V gene: TRBV29-1; D gene: .; CDR3 DNA: TGCAGCGGTTCTCGGGGGCCCAGCTCCTACAATGAGCAGTTCTTC; CDR3 protein: CSGSRGPSSYNEQFF
clone size: .; J gene: TRBJ2-1; V gene: TRBV7-3; D gene: TRBD2; CDR3 DNA: TGTGCCAGCAGCGCTAGCGGGCGCTCCTACAATGAGCAGTTCTTC; CDR3 protein: CASSASGRSYNEQFF
clone size: .; J gene: TRBJ1-1; V gene: TRBV6-5; D gene: .; CDR3 DNA: TGTGCCAGCAGTTACTCGTCGGCCCCGAACACTGAAGCTTTCTTT; CDR3 protein: CASSYSSAPNTEAFF
clone size: few; J gene: TRBJ1-4; V gene: TRBV12-3/TRBV12-4; D gene: TRBD1; CDR3 DNA: TGTGCCAGCAGTTTAGCCAGGGGGCTTCATGAAAAACGGTTTTTT; CDR3 protein: CASSLARGLHEKRFF